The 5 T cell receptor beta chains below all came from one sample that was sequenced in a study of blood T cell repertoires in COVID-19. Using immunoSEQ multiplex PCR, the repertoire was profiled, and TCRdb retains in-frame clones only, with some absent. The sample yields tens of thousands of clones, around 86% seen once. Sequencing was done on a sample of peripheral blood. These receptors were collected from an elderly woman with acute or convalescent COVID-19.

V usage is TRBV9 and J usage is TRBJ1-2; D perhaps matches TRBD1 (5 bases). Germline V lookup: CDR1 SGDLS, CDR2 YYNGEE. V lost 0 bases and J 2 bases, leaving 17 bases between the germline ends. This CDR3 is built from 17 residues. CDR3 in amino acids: CASSVGMSGTQNYGYTF. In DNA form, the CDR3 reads TGTGCCAGCAGCGTAGGGATGTCCGGGACTCAGAACTATGGCTACACCTTC. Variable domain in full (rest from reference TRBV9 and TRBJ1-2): DSGVTQTPKHLITATGQRVTLRCSPRSGDLSVYWYQQSLDQGLQFLIQYYNGEERAKGNILERFSAQQFPDLHSELNLSSLELGDSALYFCASSVGMSGTQNYGYTFGSGTRLTVV.

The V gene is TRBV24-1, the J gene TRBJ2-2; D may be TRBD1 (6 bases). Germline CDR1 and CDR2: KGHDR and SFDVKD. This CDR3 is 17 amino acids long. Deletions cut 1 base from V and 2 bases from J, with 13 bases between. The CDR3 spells CATSDFGNRVNTGELFF. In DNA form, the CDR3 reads TGTGCCACCAGTGATTTTGGTAACAGGGTCAACACCGGGGAGCTGTTTTTT.

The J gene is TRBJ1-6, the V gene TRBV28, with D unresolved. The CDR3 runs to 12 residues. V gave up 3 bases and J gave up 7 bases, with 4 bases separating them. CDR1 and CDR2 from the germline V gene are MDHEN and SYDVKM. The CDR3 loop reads CASSFGNSPLHF. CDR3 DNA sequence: TGTGCCAGCAGTTTCGGGAATTCACCCCTCCACTTT. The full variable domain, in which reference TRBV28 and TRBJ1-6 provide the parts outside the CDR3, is DVKVTQSSRYLVKRTGEKVFLECVQDMDHENMFWYRQDPGLGLRLIYFSYDVKMKEKGDIPEGYSVSREKKERFSLILESASTNQTSMYLCASSFGNSPLHFGNGTRLTVT.

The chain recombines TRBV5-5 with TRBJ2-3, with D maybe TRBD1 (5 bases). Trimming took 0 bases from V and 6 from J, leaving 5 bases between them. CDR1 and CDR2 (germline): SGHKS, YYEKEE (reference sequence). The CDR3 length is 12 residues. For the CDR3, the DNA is TGTGCCAGCAGCTTGGAGGGGGATACGCAGTATTTT. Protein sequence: CASSLEGDTQYF.

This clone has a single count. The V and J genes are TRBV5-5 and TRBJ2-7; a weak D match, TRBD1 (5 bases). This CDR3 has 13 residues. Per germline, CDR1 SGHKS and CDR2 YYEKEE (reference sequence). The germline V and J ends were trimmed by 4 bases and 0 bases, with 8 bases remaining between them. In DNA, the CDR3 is TGTGCCAGCAGCAAAGACAGCTCCTACGAGCAGTACTTC. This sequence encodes CASSKDSSYEQYF.